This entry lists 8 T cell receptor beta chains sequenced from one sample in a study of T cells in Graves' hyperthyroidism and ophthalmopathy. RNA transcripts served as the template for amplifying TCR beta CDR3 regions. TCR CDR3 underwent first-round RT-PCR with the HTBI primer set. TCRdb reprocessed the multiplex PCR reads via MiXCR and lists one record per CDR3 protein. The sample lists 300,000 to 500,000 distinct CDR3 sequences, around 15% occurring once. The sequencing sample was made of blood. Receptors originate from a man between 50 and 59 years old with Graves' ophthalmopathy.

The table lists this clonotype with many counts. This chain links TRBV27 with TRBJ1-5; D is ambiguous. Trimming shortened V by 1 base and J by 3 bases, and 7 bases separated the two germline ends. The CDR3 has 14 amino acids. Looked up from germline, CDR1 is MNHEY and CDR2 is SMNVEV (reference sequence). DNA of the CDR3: TGTGCCAGCAGTTTATGGGCGACCAATCAGCCCCAGCATTTT. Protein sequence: CASSLWATNQPQHF.

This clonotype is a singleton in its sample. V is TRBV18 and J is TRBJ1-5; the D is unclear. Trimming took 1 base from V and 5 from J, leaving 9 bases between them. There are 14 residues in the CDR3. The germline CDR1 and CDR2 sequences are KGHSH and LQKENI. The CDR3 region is CASSPRRYDQPQHF. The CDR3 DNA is TGTGCCAGCTCACCACGGCGCTACGATCAGCCCCAGCATTTT.

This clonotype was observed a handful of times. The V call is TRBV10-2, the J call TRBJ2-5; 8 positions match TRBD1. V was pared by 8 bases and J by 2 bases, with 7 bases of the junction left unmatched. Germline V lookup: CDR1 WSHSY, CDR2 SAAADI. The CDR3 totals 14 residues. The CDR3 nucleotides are TGCGCCAGCTCCGCGAGACAGGGGCAAGAGACCCAGTACTTC. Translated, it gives CASSARQGQETQYF.

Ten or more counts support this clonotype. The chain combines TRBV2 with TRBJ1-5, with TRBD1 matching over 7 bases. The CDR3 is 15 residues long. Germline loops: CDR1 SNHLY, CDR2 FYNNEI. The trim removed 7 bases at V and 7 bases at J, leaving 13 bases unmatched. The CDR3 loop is CASILGGGGRQPQHF. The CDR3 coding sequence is TGTGCCAGCATCCTAGGGGGCGGGGGCCGGCAGCCCCAGCATTTT.

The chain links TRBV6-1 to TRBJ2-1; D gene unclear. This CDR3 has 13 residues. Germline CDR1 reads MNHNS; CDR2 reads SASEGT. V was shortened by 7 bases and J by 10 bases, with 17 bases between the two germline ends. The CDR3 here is CASKTTLTEEQFF. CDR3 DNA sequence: TGTGCCAGCAAAACGACCCTCACGGAGGAGCAGTTCTTC.

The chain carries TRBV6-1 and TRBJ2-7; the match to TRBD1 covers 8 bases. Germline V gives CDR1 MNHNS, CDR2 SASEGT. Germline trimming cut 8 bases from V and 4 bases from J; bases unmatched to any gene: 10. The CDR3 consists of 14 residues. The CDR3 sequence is CASGIRQGTYEQYF. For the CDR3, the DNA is TGTGCCAGCGGTATTAGACAGGGGACGTACGAGCAGTACTTC.

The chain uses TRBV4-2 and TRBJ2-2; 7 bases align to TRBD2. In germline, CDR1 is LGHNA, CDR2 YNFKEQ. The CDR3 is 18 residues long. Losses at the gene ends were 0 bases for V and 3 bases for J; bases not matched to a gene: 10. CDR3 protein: CASSQDRGEGEHTGELFF. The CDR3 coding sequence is TGTGCCAGCAGCCAAGATCGGGGGGAGGGAGAGCACACCGGGGAGCTGTTTTTT.

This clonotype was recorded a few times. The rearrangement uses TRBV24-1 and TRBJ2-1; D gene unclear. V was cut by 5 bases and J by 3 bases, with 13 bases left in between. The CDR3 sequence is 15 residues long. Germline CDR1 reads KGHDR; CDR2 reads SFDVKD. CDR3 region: CATSAPRWDYNEQFF. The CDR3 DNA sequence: TGTGCCACCAGTGCCCCTCGGTGGGACTACAATGAGCAGTTCTTC.